What follows are 30 T cell receptor beta chains derived from one specimen sequenced in a study of T cell responses to AZD1222 COVID-19 vaccine. Assay: immunoSEQ multiplex PCR; the TCRdb copy retains only in-frame clones and omits some. The sample lists 95,000 to 100,000 clones, 70% to 90% occurring once. The specimen was peripheral blood, collected on day 0 of AZD1222 vaccination. All receptors come from an adult in good health.

CDR3: CASSLAGGRTYEQYF. The CDR3 DNA is TGTGCCAGCAGTTTAGCTGGGGGGAGAACCTACGAGCAGTACTTC. The chain has TRBV28 and TRBJ2-7; D may be TRBD2 (6 bases). Per germline, CDR1 MDHEN and CDR2 SYDVKM. CDR3 length: 15 amino acids. V dropped 2 bases and J dropped 2 bases, with 13 bases sitting between them. Combining the CDR3 with reference TRBV28 and TRBJ2-7 gives the whole variable domain DVKVTQSSRYLVKRTGEKVFLECVQDMDHENMFWYRQDPGLGLRLIYFSYDVKMKEKGDIPEGYSVSREKKERFSLILESASTNQTSMYLCASSLAGGRTYEQYFGPGTRLTVT.

The chain combines TRBV21-1 with TRBJ2-1; the D call of TRBD1 is as the table states it, not checked on the DNA. TRBV21-1 is a documented pseudogene. CDR3 size: 14 residues. CDR3 sequence reads: CASSTGPQHNEQFF. CDR3 bases: TGTGCCAGCAGCACTGGGCCTCAACACAATGAGCAGTTCTTC.

This chain links TRBV18 with TRBJ2-7; 7 nucleotides align to TRBD1. The length of the CDR3 is 14 residues. Trimming took 5 bases from V and 7 from J; bases not matched to a gene: 11. Germline CDR1 and CDR2: KGHSH and LQKENI. The CDR3 loop is CASSLGQSLQEQYF. DNA for the CDR3: TGTGCCAGCTCATTGGGACAGTCCCTCCAAGAGCAGTACTTC.

The rearrangement uses TRBV5-1 and TRBJ2-1; TRBD2 agrees at 9 bases. CDR3 length: 15 amino acids. V lost 0 bases, J lost 2 bases, and 0 bases stayed unmatched. The germline CDR1 and CDR2 sequences are SGHRS and YFSETQ. The CDR3 region has the DNA TGCGCCAGCAGCTTGGCTAGCGGGGCCTACAATGAGCAGTTCTTC. It specifies CASSLASGAYNEQFF. The entire variable domain, with the rest obtained from reference TRBV5-1 and TRBJ2-1, is as follows: KAGVTQTPRYLIKTRGQQVTLSCSPISGHRSVSWYQQTPGQGLQFLFEYFSETQRNKGNFPGRFSGRQFSNSRSEMNVSTLELGDSALYLCASSLASGAYNEQFFGPGTRLTVL.

A word on this clone: Other DNA variants within this sample encode the same CDR3. The chain is built from TRBV18 and TRBJ1-2; D ambiguous. Germline CDR1 and CDR2: KGHSH and LQKENI. Trimming removed 3 bases at V and 2 bases at J, with 4 bases between. The CDR3 is 12 residues long. The CDR3 DNA follows: TGTGCCAGCTCACCCCGGAACTATGGCTACACCTTC. This encodes CASSPRNYGYTF.

V gene TRBV9 combines with J gene TRBJ1-4, with 9 bases identical to TRBD1. There are 16 residues in the CDR3. The V gene's germline CDR1 is SGDLS and CDR2 YYNGEE. V dropped 0 bases and J dropped 6; count of bases not matched to a gene: 6. The DNA for the CDR3 is TGTGCCAGCAGCGTAGAGGGGACAGGGCAGTATGAAAAACTGTTTTTT. This codes for CASSVEGTGQYEKLFF.

This chain joins TRBV30 and TRBJ1-2; D is perhaps TRBD1 (5 bases). V lost 2 bases and J 2 bases, leaving 12 bases between the germline ends. The CDR3 is made up of 14 amino acids. Looked up from germline, CDR1 is GTSNPN and CDR2 is SVGIG (reference sequence). The CDR3 DNA reads as TGTGCCTGGAGTCTATCCGGGGGGAACTATGGCTACACCTTC. It yields the protein CAWSLSGGNYGYTF. Variable domain in full (rest from reference TRBV30 and TRBJ1-2): SQTIHQWPATLVQPVGSPLSLECTVEGTSNPNLYWYRQAAGRGLQLLFYSVGIGQISSEVPQNLSASRPQDRQFILSSKKLLLSDSGFYLCAWSLSGGNYGYTFGSGTRLTVV.

The chain is built from TRBV5-1 and TRBJ2-2, with TRBD2 identical over 9 bases. Germline CDR1 and CDR2: SGHRS and YFSETQ. This CDR3 has 17 amino acids. V gave up 0 bases and J gave up 4 bases; unmatched junction bases: 7. The CDR3 sequence is CASSLEPSGKSTGELFF. In DNA form, the CDR3 reads TGCGCCAGCAGCTTGGAACCTAGCGGGAAATCCACCGGGGAGCTGTTTTTT.

The V and J genes are TRBV19 and TRBJ1-2; D is uncertain. This CDR3 is 14 amino acids long. Germline CDR1 is LNHDA and CDR2 is SQIVND (reference sequence). Trimming took 1 base from V and 2 from J, leaving 8 bases between them. The CDR3 sequence is CASSIGIGNYGYTF. The CDR3 nucleotides are TGTGCCAGTAGTATAGGTATAGGAAACTATGGCTACACCTTC.

V is TRBV28 and J is TRBJ2-7; possibly TRBD2 for D (5 bases). The germline gives CDR1 MDHEN, CDR2 SYDVKM. The CDR3 is 14 amino acids. The germline V and J ends were trimmed by 3 bases and 2 bases, with 11 bases remaining between them. The CDR3 protein is CASSFGGGPYEQYF. In DNA form, the CDR3 reads TGTGCCAGCAGTTTTGGTGGAGGACCCTACGAGCAGTACTTC.

The chain has TRBV10-3 and TRBJ2-2; either TRBD1 or TRBD2 may fit D (5 bases each). The CDR3 loop spans 13 amino acids. V lost 7 bases, J lost 3 bases, and 9 bases lay in between. Germline values: CDR1 ENHRY, CDR2 SYGVKD. For the CDR3, the DNA is TGTGCCATCATGAGGGGCGACACCGGGGAGCTGTTTTTT. It specifies CAIMRGDTGELFF.

This clone was seen a single time. V gene TRBV28 combines with J gene TRBJ1-5; D ambiguous. The CDR3 consists of 12 residues. V was pared by 2 bases and J by 11 bases, with 10 bases between. Per germline, CDR1 MDHEN and CDR2 SYDVKM. CDR3 nucleotide sequence: TGTGCCAGCAGTTTACCAACCGAGTCCCAGCATTTT. Residues: CASSLPTESQHF.

In this sample, this clone turned up once. J is TRBJ1-5 and V is TRBV9; tentative D call: TRBD1 (6 bases). The CDR3 is made up of 15 amino acids. CDR1 is SGDLS and CDR2 is YYNGEE in the germline V gene. Deletions cut 3 bases from V and 4 bases from J, with 14 bases between. The CDR3 DNA follows: TGTGCCAGCAGCGCATCCGGGACACTGAATCAGCCCCAGCATTTT. Protein: CASSASGTLNQPQHF.

The chain couples TRBV12-2 to TRBJ2-1; no DNA check was done on the table's D call, TRBD1. TRBV12-2 counts as a pseudogene. The CDR3 covers 22 residues. Here the CDR3 DNA reads TGTGCAAGTCGCTTAGGCCCTTTTGCGGAAACACAGGGTTACCATACCTACAATGAGCAGTTCTTC. Its protein product is CASRLGPFAETQGYHTYNEQFF.

This chain joins TRBV5-1 and TRBJ1-1; D remains unclear. The V gene lost 0 bases and the J gene lost 1 base, with 10 bases spanning the gap. Per germline, CDR1 SGHRS and CDR2 YFSETQ. The CDR3 has 15 amino acids. The CDR3 here is CASSLEVPGNTEAFF. CDR3 in DNA: TGCGCCAGCAGCTTGGAAGTCCCGGGGAACACTGAAGCTTTCTTT.

This chain links TRBV28 with TRBJ1-4; D gene uncertain. The CDR3 spans 17 residues. Trimming removed 5 bases at V and 0 bases at J, with 16 bases between. The germline CDR1 and CDR2 sequences are MDHEN and SYDVKM. DNA of the CDR3: TGTGCCAGCAGTAGGGCCGGGGAAGTCGCAACTAATGAAAAACTGTTTTTT. Protein product: CASSRAGEVATNEKLFF.

This clone came up once. This rearrangement joins TRBV19 to TRBJ2-5; 7 positions match TRBD2. CDR3 length equals 13 residues. Germline V lookup: CDR1 LNHDA, CDR2 SQIVND (reference sequence). V trimming: 6 bases; J trimming: 2 bases; junction bases outside the gene matches: 3. As DNA, the CDR3 is TGTGCCAGTAGGGAGCGGGGACAAGAGACCCAGTACTTC. Amino acid sequence: CASRERGQETQYF.

This chain connects TRBV7-8 to TRBJ2-7; tentatively, D is TRBD1 (5 bases). In germline, CDR1 is SGHVS, CDR2 FQNEAQ. The V end lost 4 bases, the J end lost 0 bases, and 13 bases lay between the germline ends. The CDR3 is 15 amino acids. The CDR3 nucleotides are TGTGCCAGCAGCTCCGGACAACCCATCTCCTACGAGCAGTACTTC. Protein: CASSSGQPISYEQYF. The variable domain in full, completed from reference TRBV7-8 and TRBJ2-7, reads GAGVSQSPRYKVAKRGQDVALRCDPISGHVSLFWYQQALGQGPEFLTYFQNEAQLDKSGLPSDRFFAERPEGSVSTLKIQRTQQEDSAVYLCASSSGQPISYEQYFGPGTRLTVT.

V and J are TRBV6-6 and TRBJ1-1; D remains unclear. The V and J ends lost 4 bases and 1 base respectively, with 13 bases between them. CDR3 length: 15 residues. Germline V gene data show CDR1 as MNHNY and CDR2 as SVGAGI (reference sequence). The CDR3 DNA is TGTGCCAGCAGTTCCCCGACCCGAACGAACACTGAAGCTTTCTTT. Its translation is CASSSPTRTNTEAFF.

This chain links TRBV7-9 with TRBJ1-3; 8 nucleotides agree with TRBD1. The CDR3 sequence is 16 residues long. Germline CDR1 and CDR2: SEHNR and FQNEAQ (reference sequence). Unmatched junction bases numbered 5, after V lost 2 bases and J lost 2 bases. This CDR3 reads CASSLQGAVAGNTIYF. The CDR3 DNA reads TGTGCCAGCAGCTTACAGGGGGCCGTAGCTGGAAACACCATATATTTT.

Here the CDR3 reads CASSPEDSLGQPQHF. Here the CDR3 DNA reads TGTGCCAGCTCACCGGAGGACAGTTTGGGTCAGCCCCAGCATTTT. V is TRBV18 and J is TRBJ1-5; D is possibly TRBD1 (6 bases). Germline values: CDR1 KGHSH, CDR2 LQKENI. Trimming cost V 3 bases and J 6 bases, with 15 bases left between them. CDR3 size: 15 residues.

The J gene is TRBJ1-1, the V gene TRBV2; 7 nucleotides align to TRBD1. Unmatched junction bases numbered 9, after V lost 7 bases and J lost 1 base. The CDR3 totals 15 residues. Germline V gives CDR1 SNHLY, CDR2 FYNNEI. Written as DNA, the CDR3 is TGTGCCAGCACCTCACAGGGGAGTCGGAACACTGAAGCTTTCTTT. Protein: CASTSQGSRNTEAFF. The whole variable domain, remainder taken from reference TRBV2 and TRBJ1-1, is EPEVTQTPSHQVTQMGQEVILRCVPISNHLYFYWYRQILGQKVEFLVSFYNNEISEKSEIFDDQFSVERPDGSNFTLKIRSTKLEDSAMYFCASTSQGSRNTEAFFGQGTRLTVV.

This chain joins TRBV28 and TRBJ1-2; possibly TRBD1 for D (5 bases). The V gene lost 7 bases and the J gene lost 5 bases, with 14 bases spanning the gap. Germline-derived CDR1 and CDR2 are MDHEN and SYDVKM. CDR3 length: 13 residues. The CDR3 loop is CASTSGGIYGYTF. As DNA, the CDR3 is TGTGCCAGCACCTCGGGGGGGATTTATGGCTACACCTTC.

This sequence joins TRBV28 and TRBJ2-7, with TRBD2 matching over 12 bases. This CDR3 contains 16 residues. Germline V CDR1 and CDR2: MDHEN, SYDVKM. V shed 4 bases, J shed 5 bases, and the junction held 9 bases outside the gene matches. In DNA, the CDR3 is TGTGCCAGCAGTTCTCGGACTAGCGGGATGCTCAACGAGCAGTACTTC. Amino acids: CASSSRTSGMLNEQYF.

In the case of this clone: Germline is not matched at one junction end, which may reflect a read error. The gene calls are TRBV7-7 and TRBJ2-1, with unresolved D. Germline V gene lookup returns CDR1 SSHAT and CDR2 FNYEAQ (reference sequence). This CDR3 comprises 13 residues. The CDR3 nucleotides read TGTGCTAGCAGCTTAGATCGGCAGGACGAGCAGTTCTTC. Translating gives CASSLDRQDEQFF.

The J gene is TRBJ2-3, the V gene TRBV29-1, with 10 bases fitting TRBD2. Germline loops: CDR1 SQVTM, CDR2 ANQGSEA. This CDR3 spans 13 amino acids. The DNA of the CDR3 is TGCAGTACTAGCGGGGTTGGGATAGATACGCAGTATTTT. Protein product: CSTSGVGIDTQYF.

The chain couples TRBV7-2 to TRBJ1-1; unclear D gene. This CDR3 region has 15 residues. V lost 1 base and J 2 bases, leaving 11 bases between the germline ends. Looked up from germline, CDR1 is SGHTA and CDR2 is FQGNSA. CDR3 nucleotides: TGTGCCAGCAGCTTAGAAGGCAGAATAAACACTGAAGCTTTCTTT. Protein sequence: CASSLEGRINTEAFF.

The chain recombines TRBV28 with TRBJ1-4; D not certain. This CDR3 has 14 residues. Germline CDR1 is MDHEN and CDR2 is SYDVKM. V shed 2 bases and J shed 4 bases, with 8 bases lying between them. The CDR3 loop is CASSLGRLNEKLFF. The DNA of the CDR3 is TGTGCCAGCAGTTTAGGGCGGCTTAATGAAAAACTGTTTTTT.

This clone was picked up many times. This chain uses TRBV19 with TRBJ2-7, with 12 bases that match TRBD2. Germline values: CDR1 LNHDA, CDR2 SQIVND (reference sequence). With V trimmed by 7 bases and J by 2 bases, 6 bases remained unmatched. The length of the CDR3 is 15 residues. In nucleotides, the CDR3 is TGTGCCAGTACCCCTAGCGGGAGGGCCCCCTACGAGCAGTACTTC. Residues: CASTPSGRAPYEQYF.

The DNA of the CDR3 is TGTGCCAGCAGTCCGGGACAAGAAGCTTTCTTT. Its translation: CASSPGQEAFF. J is TRBJ1-1 and V is TRBV12-3 or TRBV12-4; TRBD1 is a possible D gene (6 bases). CDR3 length: 11 residues. V gave up 5 bases and J gave up 8 bases, with 9 bases separating them.